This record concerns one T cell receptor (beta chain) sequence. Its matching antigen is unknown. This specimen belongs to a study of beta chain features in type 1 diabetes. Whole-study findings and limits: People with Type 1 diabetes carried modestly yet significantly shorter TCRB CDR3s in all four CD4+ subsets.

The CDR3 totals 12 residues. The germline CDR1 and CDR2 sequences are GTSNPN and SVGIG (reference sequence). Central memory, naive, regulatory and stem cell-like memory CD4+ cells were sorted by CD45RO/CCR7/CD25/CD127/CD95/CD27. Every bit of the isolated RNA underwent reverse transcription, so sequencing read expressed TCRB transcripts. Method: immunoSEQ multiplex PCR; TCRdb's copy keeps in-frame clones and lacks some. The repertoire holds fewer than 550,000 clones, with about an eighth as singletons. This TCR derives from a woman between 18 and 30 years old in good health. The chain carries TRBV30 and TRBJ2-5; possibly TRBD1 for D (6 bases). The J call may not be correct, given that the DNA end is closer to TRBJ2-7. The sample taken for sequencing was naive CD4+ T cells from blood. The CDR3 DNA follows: TGTGCCTGGGCGGACAGATGGTACGAGCAGTACTTC. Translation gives CAWADRWYEQYF.